These 25 T cell receptor beta chains were all obtained from the same sample, sequenced in a study of vaccination and CD4 T cells after COVID-19. Antigen specificity for these receptors is unknown. Specified treatment: roughly 10-day PBMC culture with coronavirus spike peptide pools or control peptides (ViraFEST assay). These CD4+ T cells came from an unexposed donor, sampled before the COVID-19 pandemic (2011-2018). Sequencing of DNA taken from cultured CD4+ T cells relied on the Oncomine TCR Beta short-read assay. Researchers extracted genomic DNA from CD4+ T cells that had been cultured. One entry per CDR3 protein, called by TCRdb with MiXCR from the PCR reads. In the table there are around 8,400 distinct CDR3 sequences, 41% of which are singletons. Sequences were obtained from CD4+ T cells from blood, cultured in vitro. Receptor source: a human donor in good health.

The chain links TRBV7-2 to TRBJ1-1, with 11 bases aligning to TRBD1. The length of the CDR3 is 17 residues. The V gene end was trimmed by 6 bases and the J gene end by 1 base; junction bases not matched to a gene: 10. Germline CDR1 SGHTA, CDR2 FQGNSA. CDR3 region: CASSWPGQGGTNTEAFF. As DNA, the CDR3 is TGTGCCAGCAGTTGGCCGGGACAGGGGGGAACGAACACTGAAGCTTTCTTT.

The V and J genes are TRBV28 and TRBJ1-2, with 8 bases lining up with TRBD1. The trim removed 4 bases at V and 2 bases at J, leaving 6 bases unmatched. The CDR3 has 15 residues. Germline-derived CDR1 and CDR2 are MDHEN and SYDVKM. In DNA, the CDR3 is TGTGCCAGCAGTTCAGGACAGGGCCCCAACTATGGCTACACCTTC. Translation: CASSSGQGPNYGYTF.

This chain joins TRBV25-1 and TRBJ2-2; D gene unclear. CDR1 is MGHDK, CDR2 SYGVNS, per germline. This CDR3 region has 12 residues. Trimming stripped 8 bases from V and 1 base from J, with 5 bases between. CDR3 sequence reads: CASEGNTGELFF. For the CDR3, the DNA is TGTGCCAGCGAAGGGAACACCGGGGAGCTGTTTTTT. The variable domain in full, completed from reference TRBV25-1 and TRBJ2-2, reads EADIYQTPRYLVIGTGKKITLECSQTMGHDKMYWYQQDPGMELHLIHYSYGVNSTEKGDLSSESTVSRIRTEHFPLTLESARPSHTSQYLCASEGNTGELFFGEGSRLTVL.

The chain combines TRBV5-6 with TRBJ1-1; no firm D call. Germline V gives CDR1 SGHDT, CDR2 YYEEEE. V lost 2 bases to trimming and J lost 0 bases, with 5 bases between them. The CDR3 has 13 amino acids. The CDR3 DNA reads as TGTGCCAGCAGCTTTCCGATGAACACTGAAGCTTTCTTT. Amino acids: CASSFPMNTEAFF.

This clonotype was observed a few times. This chain uses TRBV12-3 or TRBV12-4 with TRBJ2-5, with D perhaps TRBD2 (6 bases). This CDR3 is built from 15 residues. The germline V and J ends were trimmed by 6 bases and 5 bases, with 19 bases remaining between them. CDR3 coding DNA: TGTGCCAGCAGCCCGGACGGGACTCCAGAGGAGACCCAGTACTTC. Its protein product is CASSPDGTPEETQYF.

The chain recombines TRBV24-1 with TRBJ2-1, with 9 bases fitting TRBD2. CDR1 is KGHDR, CDR2 SFDVKD, per germline. V was clipped by 6 bases and J by 2 bases; unmatched bases: 1. This CDR3 comprises 14 residues. Written as DNA, the CDR3 is TGTGCCACCAGTCGGACTAGCGCCTACAATGAGCAGTTCTTC. Translation gives CATSRTSAYNEQFF.

The CDR3 nucleotides read TGCAGTGCTAGCGAGACCGGGGGAACAGATACGCAGTATTTT. Protein product: CSASETGGTDTQYF. J is TRBJ2-3 and V is TRBV20-1; TRBD2 might be the D (6 bases). The CDR3 has 14 amino acids. The germline V gene has CDR1 DFQATT and CDR2 SNEGSKA (reference sequence). The V end lost 3 bases, the J end lost 3 bases, and 13 bases lay between the germline ends.

The chain carries TRBV20-1 and TRBJ2-7; 7 bases agree with TRBD2. This CDR3 is built from 13 residues. Germline V gives CDR1 DFQATT, CDR2 SNEGSKA (reference sequence). The V segment lost 6 bases and the J segment 3 bases; nucleotides outside the gene matches: 8. CDR3 residues: CSAASPSGYEQYF. CDR3 nucleotides: TGCAGTGCCGCCTCGCCTAGCGGCTACGAGCAGTACTTC.

This clonotype was detected a few times. CDR3 sequence reads: CASSHRGTGEETQYF. CDR3 nucleotides: TGTGCCAGCAGTCACCGGGGGACAGGGGAAGAGACCCAGTACTTC. The chain employs TRBV6-2 or TRBV6-3 and TRBJ2-5; 10 bases match TRBD1. This CDR3 has 15 residues. Germline CDR1 is MNHEY and CDR2 is SVGEGT. The J segment lost 3 bases and the V segment lost 5 bases, leaving 6 bases of the junction unmatched.

In this sample, this clonotype turned up a few times. The chain joins TRBV20-1 to TRBJ1-2; D gene ambiguous. This CDR3 is 9 amino acids long. CDR1 and CDR2 (germline): DFQATT, SNEGSKA (reference sequence). The V and J ends lost 5 bases and 5 bases respectively, with 3 bases between them. The CDR3 nucleotides read TGCAGTGCTGATTATGGCTACACCTTC. As protein: CSADYGYTF.

The DNA of the CDR3 is TGCGCCAGCAGCCGGGGAGGGCAGGGGCGAAACTATGGCTACACCTTC. The encoded protein is CASSRGGQGRNYGYTF. The chain links TRBV4-3 to TRBJ1-2; maybe TRBD1 (6 bases). Trimming cost V 4 bases and J 2 bases, with 17 bases left between them. Germline values: CDR1 LGHNA, CDR2 YSLEER. The CDR3 length is 16 residues.

This clonotype was observed a handful of times. This chain links TRBV2 with TRBJ1-5; D is possibly TRBD1 (6 bases). The germline CDR1 and CDR2 sequences are SNHLY and FYNNEI. CDR3 length equals 14 residues. The V end was cut by 2 bases, the J end by 7 bases, with 12 bases between. CDR3 coding DNA: TGTGCCAGCAGTGAATCCACAGGGAAACAGCCCCAGCATTTT. Its protein is CASSESTGKQPQHF.

This rearrangement joins TRBV20-1 to TRBJ1-5; tentative D call: TRBD1 (6 bases). The CDR3 spans 15 residues. CDR1 and CDR2 (germline): DFQATT, SNEGSKA (reference sequence). Trimming cost V 3 bases and J 3 bases, with 15 bases left between them. The CDR3 reads CSASLAGAYNQPQHF. CDR3 coding DNA: TGCAGTGCTAGTTTAGCGGGGGCCTACAATCAGCCCCAGCATTTT.

The chain employs TRBV6-1 and TRBJ1-2, with a tentative D call TRBD1 (6 bases). The CDR3 runs 14 residues. With 6 bases removed from V and 2 bases from J, the gap between germline ends came to 13 bases. Germline V lookup: CDR1 MNHNS, CDR2 SASEGT. CDR3 DNA: TGTGCCAGCAGGGACCGGACAGAGAACTATGGCTACACCTTC. It codes for CASRDRTENYGYTF.

The chain has TRBV28 and TRBJ2-1, with TRBD2 matching 7 bases. Germline V gene lookup returns CDR1 MDHEN and CDR2 SYDVKM. The J segment lost 8 bases and the V segment lost 4 bases, leaving 17 bases of the junction unmatched. The CDR3 contains 17 residues. This CDR3 is CASSSPGEGRGADEQFF. In DNA, the CDR3 is TGTGCCAGCAGTTCCCCAGGTGAGGGGAGGGGAGCGGATGAGCAGTTCTTC.

This chain joins TRBV7-9 and TRBJ2-7; D unresolved. Looked up from germline, CDR1 is SEHNR and CDR2 is FQNEAQ (reference sequence). The germline V and J ends were trimmed by 1 base and 1 base, with 5 bases remaining between them. This CDR3 has 13 amino acids. The CDR3 reads CASSLVWSYEQYF. The CDR3 DNA reads TGTGCCAGCAGCTTAGTCTGGTCCTACGAGCAGTACTTC. Supplemented by reference TRBV7-9 and TRBJ2-7, the full variable domain reads DTGVSQNPRHKITKRGQNVTFRCDPISEHNRLYWYRQTLGQGPEFLTYFQNEAQLEKSRLLSDRFSAERPKGSFSTLEIQRTEQGDSAMYLCASSLVWSYEQYFGPGTRLTVT.

This clonotype was counted a few times. The J gene is TRBJ2-3, the V gene TRBV27, with D perhaps TRBD2 (6 bases). Germline V CDR1 and CDR2: MNHEY, SMNVEV (reference sequence). The CDR3 covers 15 residues. Trimming removed 4 bases at V and 0 bases at J, with 11 bases between. The CDR3 region has the DNA TGTGCCAGCAGTTCATTACTAGCTAGCACAGATACGCAGTATTTT. Translated: CASSSLLASTDTQYF.

On this clonotype itself: Relative to the germline gene, one junction end is altered; a read error may explain this. The CDR3 spells CASSRGTATYEQYF. In DNA form, the CDR3 reads TGCGCCAGCAGCCGAGGGACGGCTACCTACGAGCAGTACTTC. The chain has TRBV7-2 and TRBJ2-7; D tentatively reads TRBD1 or TRBD2 (5 bases each). CDR1 is SGHTA and CDR2 is FQGNSA in the germline V gene. The CDR3 is made up of 14 amino acids.

This chain connects TRBV20-1 to TRBJ1-1, with TRBD1 as a possible D gene (6 bases). There are 15 residues in the CDR3. Trimming took 2 bases from V and 6 from J, leaving 19 bases between them. Germline values: CDR1 DFQATT, CDR2 SNEGSKA (reference sequence). The CDR3 loop is CSARSMGARGSEAFF. The DNA for the CDR3 is TGCAGTGCTAGATCCATGGGGGCGCGAGGCTCTGAAGCTTTCTTT.

A word on this clonotype: A clone one base away is much larger, so this may be a read error. The chain combines TRBV7-3 with TRBJ1-1; D gene uncertain. CDR3 length equals 15 residues. The germline V and J ends were trimmed by 0 bases and 3 bases, with 11 bases remaining between them. CDR1 and CDR2 (germline): SGHTA, FQGTGA. The CDR3 nucleotides read TGTGCCAGCAGCTTAACCCGGGTAGGTCACACTGAAGCTTTCTTT. Encoded protein: CASSLTRVGHTEAFF.

The genes are TRBV4-3 and TRBJ2-7; D not resolved. CDR3 size: 16 residues. Trimming removed 1 base at V and 2 bases at J, with 15 bases between. CDR1 is LGHNA, CDR2 YSLEER, per germline. The CDR3 reads CASSQAAPAAPYEQYF. CDR3 DNA sequence: TGCGCCAGCAGCCAAGCCGCTCCTGCAGCCCCCTACGAGCAGTACTTC.

This rearrangement joins TRBV4-3 to TRBJ1-5; D unresolved. The CDR3 spans 16 residues. Between the trimmed V and J ends, which lost 0 bases and 0 bases, there was a span of 9 bases. Germline V lookup: CDR1 LGHNA, CDR2 YSLEER. Here the CDR3 reads CASSQDRGPSNQPQHF. DNA of the CDR3: TGCGCCAGCAGCCAAGATCGGGGTCCTAGCAATCAGCCCCAGCATTTT.

This clonotype was detected a few times. This chain links TRBV28 with TRBJ1-6; possibly TRBD1 for D (5 bases). The CDR3 extends over 13 amino acids. Germline V gene data show CDR1 as MDHEN and CDR2 as SYDVKM. The V end lost 6 bases, the J end lost 4 bases, and 7 bases lay between the germline ends. This CDR3 reads CASREGYNSPLHF. The CDR3 DNA is TGTGCCAGCAGGGAGGGGTATAATTCACCCCTCCACTTT.

V is TRBV19 and J is TRBJ2-1; 8 bases fit TRBD1. Germline V gene data show CDR1 as LNHDA and CDR2 as SQIVND (reference sequence). With V trimmed by 5 bases and J by 0 bases, 6 bases remained unmatched. The CDR3 is 16 amino acids. CDR3 sequence reads: CASSPWTGSSYNEQFF. In DNA, the CDR3 is TGTGCCAGTAGTCCTTGGACAGGGTCCTCCTACAATGAGCAGTTCTTC.

The rearrangement links TRBV6-1 to TRBJ1-3, with D uncertain. The CDR3 sequence is 14 residues long. Germline assignment: CDR1 MNHNS and CDR2 SASEGT. V was trimmed by 5 bases and J by 4 bases, leaving 12 bases between them. The CDR3: CASSPETAGNTIYF. As DNA, the CDR3 is TGTGCCAGCAGTCCGGAAACAGCAGGAAACACCATATATTTT.